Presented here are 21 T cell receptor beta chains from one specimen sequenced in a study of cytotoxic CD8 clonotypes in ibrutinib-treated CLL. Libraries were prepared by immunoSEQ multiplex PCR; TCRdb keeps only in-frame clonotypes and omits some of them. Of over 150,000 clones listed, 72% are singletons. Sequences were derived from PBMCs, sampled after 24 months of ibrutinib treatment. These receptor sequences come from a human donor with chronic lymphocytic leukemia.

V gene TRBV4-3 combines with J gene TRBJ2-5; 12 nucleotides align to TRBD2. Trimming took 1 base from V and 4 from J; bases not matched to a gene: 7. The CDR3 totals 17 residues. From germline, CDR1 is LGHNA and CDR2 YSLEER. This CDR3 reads CASSQVQLAGGGETQYF. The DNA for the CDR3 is TGCGCCAGCAGCCAAGTACAGCTAGCGGGAGGGGGAGAGACCCAGTACTTC.

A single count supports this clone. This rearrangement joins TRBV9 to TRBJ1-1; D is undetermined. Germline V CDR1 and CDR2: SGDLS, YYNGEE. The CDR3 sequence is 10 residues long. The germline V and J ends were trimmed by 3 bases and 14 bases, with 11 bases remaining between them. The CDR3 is CASSARTSFF. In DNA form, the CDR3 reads TGTGCCAGCAGCGCCCGGACGAGCTTCTTT.

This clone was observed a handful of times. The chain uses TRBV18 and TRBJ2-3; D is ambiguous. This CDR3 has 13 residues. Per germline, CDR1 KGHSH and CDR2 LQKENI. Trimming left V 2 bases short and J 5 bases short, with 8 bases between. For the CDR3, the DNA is TGTGCCAGCTCACCAAGGAACATAGATACGCAGTATTTT. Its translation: CASSPRNIDTQYF.

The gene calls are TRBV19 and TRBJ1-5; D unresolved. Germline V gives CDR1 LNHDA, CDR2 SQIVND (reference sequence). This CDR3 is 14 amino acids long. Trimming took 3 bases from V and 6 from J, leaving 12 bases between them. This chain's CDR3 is CASSILSLSQPQHF. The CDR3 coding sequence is TGTGCCAGTAGTATTCTTAGTTTAAGTCAGCCCCAGCATTTT.

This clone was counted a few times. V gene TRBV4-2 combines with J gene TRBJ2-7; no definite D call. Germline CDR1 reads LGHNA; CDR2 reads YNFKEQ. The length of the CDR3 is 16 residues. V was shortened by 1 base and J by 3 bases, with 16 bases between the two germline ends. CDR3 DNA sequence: TGTGCCAGCAGCCAAGGAAGTTGGGGATCTAGCTACGAGCAGTACTTC. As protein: CASSQGSWGSSYEQYF.

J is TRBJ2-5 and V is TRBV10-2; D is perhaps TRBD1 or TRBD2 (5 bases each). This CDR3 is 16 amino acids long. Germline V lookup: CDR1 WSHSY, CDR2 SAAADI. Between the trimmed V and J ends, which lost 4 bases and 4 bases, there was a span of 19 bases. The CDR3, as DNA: TGCGCCAGCAGTGGTGGTTGGGGGACCTCAAGAGAGACCCAGTACTTC. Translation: CASSGGWGTSRETQYF.

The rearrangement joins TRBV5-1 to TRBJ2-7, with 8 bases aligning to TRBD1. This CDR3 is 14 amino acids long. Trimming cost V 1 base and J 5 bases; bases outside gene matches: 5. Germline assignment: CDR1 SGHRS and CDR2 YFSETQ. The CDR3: CASSLLQGAHEQYF. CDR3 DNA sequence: TGCGCCAGCAGCTTGCTGCAGGGGGCACACGAGCAGTACTTC. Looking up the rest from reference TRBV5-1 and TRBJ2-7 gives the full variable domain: KAGVTQTPRYLIKTRGQQVTLSCSPISGHRSVSWYQQTPGQGLQFLFEYFSETQRNKGNFPGRFSGRQFSNSRSEMNVSTLELGDSALYLCASSLLQGAHEQYFGPGTRLTVT.

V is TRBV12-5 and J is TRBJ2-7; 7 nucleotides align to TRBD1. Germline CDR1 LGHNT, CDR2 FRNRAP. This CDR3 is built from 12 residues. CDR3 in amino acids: CASRGLTYEQYF. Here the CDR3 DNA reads TGTGCGTCTAGGGGGCTGACCTACGAGCAGTACTTC.

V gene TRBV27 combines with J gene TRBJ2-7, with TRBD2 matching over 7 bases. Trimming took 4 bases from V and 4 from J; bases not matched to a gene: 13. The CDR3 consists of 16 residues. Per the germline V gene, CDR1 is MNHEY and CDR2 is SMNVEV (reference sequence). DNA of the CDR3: TGTGCCAGCAGTTCGCAAACGTCTAGCGGTTCTTACGAGCAGTACTTC. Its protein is CASSSQTSSGSYEQYF.

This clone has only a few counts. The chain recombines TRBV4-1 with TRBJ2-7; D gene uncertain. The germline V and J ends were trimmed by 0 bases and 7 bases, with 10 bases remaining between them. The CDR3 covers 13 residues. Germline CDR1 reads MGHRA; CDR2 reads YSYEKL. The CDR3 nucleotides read TGCGCCAGCAGCCAAGAGGCAAATTTGGAGCAGTACTTC. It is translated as CASSQEANLEQYF.

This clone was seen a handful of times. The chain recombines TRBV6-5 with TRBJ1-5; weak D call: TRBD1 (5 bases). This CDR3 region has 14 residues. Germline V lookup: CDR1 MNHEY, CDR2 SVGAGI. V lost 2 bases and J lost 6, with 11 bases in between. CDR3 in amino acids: CASSYGQGVQPQHF. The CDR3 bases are TGTGCCAGCAGTTACGGGCAGGGTGTTCAGCCCCAGCATTTT.

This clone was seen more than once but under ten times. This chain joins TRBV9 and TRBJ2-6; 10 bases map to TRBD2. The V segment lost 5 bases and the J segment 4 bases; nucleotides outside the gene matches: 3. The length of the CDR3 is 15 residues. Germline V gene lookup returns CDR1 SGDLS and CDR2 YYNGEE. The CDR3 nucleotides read TGTGCCAGCAGAGCGGGAGGGTCCGGGGCCAACGTCCTGACTTTC. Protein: CASRAGGSGANVLTF.

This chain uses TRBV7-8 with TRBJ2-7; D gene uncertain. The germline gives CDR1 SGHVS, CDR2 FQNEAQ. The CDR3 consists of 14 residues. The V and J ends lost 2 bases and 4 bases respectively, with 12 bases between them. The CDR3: CASSLRAEMYEQYF. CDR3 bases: TGTGCCAGCAGCTTACGGGCGGAGATGTACGAGCAGTACTTC.

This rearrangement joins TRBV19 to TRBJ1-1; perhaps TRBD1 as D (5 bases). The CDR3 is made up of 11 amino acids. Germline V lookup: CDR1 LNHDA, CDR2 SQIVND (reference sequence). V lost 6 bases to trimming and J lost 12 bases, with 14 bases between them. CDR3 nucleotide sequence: TGTGCCAGTAGCGGGCAGGGTGGGACTTTCTTT. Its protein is CASSGQGGTFF.

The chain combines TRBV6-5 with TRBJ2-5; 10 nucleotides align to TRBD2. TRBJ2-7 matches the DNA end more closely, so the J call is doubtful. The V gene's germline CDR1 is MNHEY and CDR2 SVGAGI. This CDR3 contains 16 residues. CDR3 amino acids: CASSYSSAGGSYEQYF. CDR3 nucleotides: TGTGCCAGCAGTTACTCGTCAGCGGGAGGGTCCTACGAGCAGTACTTC.

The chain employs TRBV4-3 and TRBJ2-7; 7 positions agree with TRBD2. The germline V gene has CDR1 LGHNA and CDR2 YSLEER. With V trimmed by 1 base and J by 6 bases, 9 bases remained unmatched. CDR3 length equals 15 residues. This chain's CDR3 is CASSQVLATGGEQYF. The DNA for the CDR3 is TGCGCCAGCAGCCAAGTCCTGGCGACGGGGGGCGAGCAGTACTTC.

The CDR3 bases are TGTGCCAGCAGCGTCTTTGCTAGCGGCTCCTACGAGCAGTACTTC. The encoded protein is CASSVFASGSYEQYF. The rearrangement joins TRBV9 to TRBJ2-7; 7 nucleotides line up with TRBD2. The CDR3 contains 15 residues. J was trimmed by 0 bases and V by 2 bases; bases with no gene match: 5. From germline, CDR1 is SGDLS and CDR2 YYNGEE.

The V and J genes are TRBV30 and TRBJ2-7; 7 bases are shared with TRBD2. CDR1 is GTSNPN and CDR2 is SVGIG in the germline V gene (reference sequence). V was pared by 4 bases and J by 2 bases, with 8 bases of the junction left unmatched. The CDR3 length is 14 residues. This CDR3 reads CAWTPGLAAYEQYF. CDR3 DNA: TGTGCCTGGACCCCCGGCCTAGCGGCCTACGAGCAGTACTTC. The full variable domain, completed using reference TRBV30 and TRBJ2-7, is SQTIHQWPATLVQPVGSPLSLECTVEGTSNPNLYWYRQAAGRGLQLLFYSVGIGQISSEVPQNLSASRPQDRQFILSSKKLLLSDSGFYLCAWTPGLAAYEQYFGPGTRLTVT.

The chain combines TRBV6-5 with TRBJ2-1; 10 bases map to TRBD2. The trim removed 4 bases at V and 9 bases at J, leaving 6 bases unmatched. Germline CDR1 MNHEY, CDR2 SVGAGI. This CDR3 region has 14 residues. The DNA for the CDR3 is TGTGCCAGCAGTTCCCTAGCGGGAGACCTTGAGCAGTTCTTC. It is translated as CASSSLAGDLEQFF.

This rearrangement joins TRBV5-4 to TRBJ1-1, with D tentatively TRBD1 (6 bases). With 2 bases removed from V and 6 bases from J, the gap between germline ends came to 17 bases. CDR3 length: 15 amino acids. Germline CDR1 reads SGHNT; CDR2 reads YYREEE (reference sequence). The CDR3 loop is CASSLKGWDIPEAFF. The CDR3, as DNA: TGTGCCAGCAGCTTAAAGGGTTGGGACATCCCTGAAGCTTTCTTT.

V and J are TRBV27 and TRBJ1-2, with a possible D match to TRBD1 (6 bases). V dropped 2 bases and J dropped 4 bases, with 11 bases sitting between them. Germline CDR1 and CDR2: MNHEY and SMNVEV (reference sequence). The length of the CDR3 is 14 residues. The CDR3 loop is CASSLSGGPYGYTF. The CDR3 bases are TGTGCCAGCAGTTTAAGTGGGGGCCCCTATGGCTACACCTTC.